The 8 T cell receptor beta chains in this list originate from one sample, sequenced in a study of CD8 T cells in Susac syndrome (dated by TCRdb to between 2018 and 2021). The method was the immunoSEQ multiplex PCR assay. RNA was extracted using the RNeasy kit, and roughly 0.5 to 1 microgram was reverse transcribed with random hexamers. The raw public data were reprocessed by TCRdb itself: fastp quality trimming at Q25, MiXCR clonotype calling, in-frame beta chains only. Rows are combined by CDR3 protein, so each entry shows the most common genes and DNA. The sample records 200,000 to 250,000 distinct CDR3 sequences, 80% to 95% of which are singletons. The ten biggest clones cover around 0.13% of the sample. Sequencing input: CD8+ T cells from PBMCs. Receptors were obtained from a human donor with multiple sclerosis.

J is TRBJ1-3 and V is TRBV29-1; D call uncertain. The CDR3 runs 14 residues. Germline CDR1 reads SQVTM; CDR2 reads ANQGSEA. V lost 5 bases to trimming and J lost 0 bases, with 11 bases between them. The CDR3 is CSVILASSGNTIYF. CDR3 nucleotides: TGCAGCGTTATATTAGCGAGCTCTGGAAACACCATATATTTT.

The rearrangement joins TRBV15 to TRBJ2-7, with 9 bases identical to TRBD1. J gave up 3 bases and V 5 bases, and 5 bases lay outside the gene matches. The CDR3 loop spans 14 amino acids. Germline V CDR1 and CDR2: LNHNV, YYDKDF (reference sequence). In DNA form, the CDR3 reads TGTGCCACCAGCGCGGACAGGGGCCTCTACGAGCAGTACTTC. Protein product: CATSADRGLYEQYF.

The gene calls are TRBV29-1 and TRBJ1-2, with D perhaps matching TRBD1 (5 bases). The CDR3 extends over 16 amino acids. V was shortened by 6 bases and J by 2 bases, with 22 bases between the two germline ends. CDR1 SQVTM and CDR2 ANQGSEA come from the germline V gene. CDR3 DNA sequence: TGCAGCGTCAATAACCCTGGCGGGGCAGCCAACTATGGCTACACCTTC. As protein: CSVNNPGGAANYGYTF.

The CDR3 region has the DNA TGTGCCAGCAGCTACACCCCGGGCCTCTCCTACAATGAGCAGTTCTTC. It is translated as CASSYTPGLSYNEQFF. The chain joins TRBV5-6 to TRBJ2-1; D is undetermined. Trimming cost V 3 bases and J 0 bases, with 13 bases left between them. Germline V lookup: CDR1 SGHDT, CDR2 YYEEEE. The CDR3 runs 16 residues.

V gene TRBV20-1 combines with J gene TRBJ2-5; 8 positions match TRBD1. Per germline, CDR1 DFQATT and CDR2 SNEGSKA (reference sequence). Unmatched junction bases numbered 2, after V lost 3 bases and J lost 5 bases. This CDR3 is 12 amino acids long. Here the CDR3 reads CSARTGEETQYF. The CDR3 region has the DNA TGCAGTGCTAGGACAGGGGAGGAGACCCAGTACTTC.

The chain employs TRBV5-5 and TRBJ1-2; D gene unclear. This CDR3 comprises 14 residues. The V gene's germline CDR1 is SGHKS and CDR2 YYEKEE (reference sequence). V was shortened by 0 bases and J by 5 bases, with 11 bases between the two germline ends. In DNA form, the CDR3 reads TGTGCCAGCAGCTTGGTGGCAGCTCTGTATGGCTACACCTTC. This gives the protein CASSLVAALYGYTF.

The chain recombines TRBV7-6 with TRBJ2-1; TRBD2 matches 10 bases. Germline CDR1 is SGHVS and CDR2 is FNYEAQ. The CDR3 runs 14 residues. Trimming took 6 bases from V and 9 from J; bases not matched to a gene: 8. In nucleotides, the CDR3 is TGTGCCAGCAGTCTTAGACTAGCGGGCGGTGAGCAGTTCTTC. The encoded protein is CASSLRLAGGEQFF.

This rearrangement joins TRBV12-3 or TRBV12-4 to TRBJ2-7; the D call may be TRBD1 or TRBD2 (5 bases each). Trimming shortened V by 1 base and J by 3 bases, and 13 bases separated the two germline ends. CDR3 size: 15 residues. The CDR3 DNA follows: TGTGCCAGCAGTTTAGGGGACGCGACCCTCTACGAGCAGTACTTC. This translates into CASSLGDATLYEQYF.